This T cell receptor (beta chain) was identified in a study of cytomegalovirus exposure and HLA in healthy donors. PCR involved 60 Vbeta and 13 Jbeta primers. Profiled with immunoSEQ multiplex PCR; TCRdb holds only in-frame clones, not every one. The sample records about 160,000 clones, roughly 71% being singletons. The CDR3 loop spans 15 amino acids. Trimming took 5 bases from V and 8 from J, leaving 21 bases between them. The germline V gene has CDR1 LNHNV and CDR2 YYDKDF (reference sequence). The sequenced sample consisted of PBMCs. The V gene is TRBV15, the J gene TRBJ1-2; D might be TRBD1 (6 bases). The clonotype originates from a woman between 45 and 60 years old in good health and CMV-seropositive. CDR3 nucleotides: TGTGCCACCAGCTTACAAAGGATAAATGGGGGCGGCTACACCTTC. This sequence encodes CATSLQRINGGGYTF.